This is a list of T cell receptor beta chains from one sample in a study of a mutant IDH1 vaccine in newly diagnosed glioma. Sequencing used immunoSEQ multiplex PCR; TCRdb keeps in-frame clones, though not all of them. The sample lists 20,000 to 30,000 clones, roughly nine tenths seen once, with approximately 8.4% in the top ten. Sequencing was performed on PBMCs, taken from a glioma patient treated with radiotherapy, temozolomide or both. The source is a man younger than 40 with glioma. CDR3s include the opening cysteine and the closing phenylalanine or tryptophan. Each record gives: J gene, D gene, clone size, V gene, CDR3 DNA, CDR3 protein. The D gene is left open where the match is weak. Clone size is shown for a subset of rows, as once, few, many or a class of expanded clone.

j_call: TRBJ2-7
d_call: TRBD2
clone_size: -
v_call: TRBV11-2
cdr3_nt: TGTGCCAGCAGCTTAGAGGGGGGCGGACTAGCCTCGGGTGAGCAGTACTTC
cdr3_aa: CASSLEGGGLASGEQYF

j_call: TRBJ1-5
d_call: TRBD1
clone_size: -
v_call: TRBV25-1
cdr3_nt: TGTGCCAGCAGTGAATTGGGGGACAGCGAGAATCAGCCCCAGCATTTT
cdr3_aa: CASSELGDSENQPQHF

j_call: TRBJ1-2
d_call: -
clone_size: -
v_call: TRBV10-3
cdr3_nt: TGTGCCATCAGTGAGGTTAGCTATGGCTACACCTTC
cdr3_aa: CAISEVSYGYTF

j_call: TRBJ2-3
d_call: TRBD2
clone_size: -
v_call: TRBV9
cdr3_nt: TGTGCCAGCAGCGTATCGTTAATAGCGGGAGGGCCAGATACGCAGTATTTT
cdr3_aa: CASSVSLIAGGPDTQYF

j_call: TRBJ2-7
d_call: TRBD2
clone_size: -
v_call: TRBV7-9
cdr3_nt: TGTGCCAGCAGCTCGACTAGCGGCTACGAGCAGTACTTC
cdr3_aa: CASSSTSGYEQYF

j_call: TRBJ2-7
d_call: -
clone_size: -
v_call: TRBV6-1
cdr3_nt: TGTGCCAGCCAACCCAGGGGGGGGTACGAGCAGTACTTC
cdr3_aa: CASQPRGGYEQYF

j_call: TRBJ2-3
d_call: -
clone_size: -
v_call: TRBV29-1
cdr3_nt: TGCAGCGTTGGAGGGGCCTGGGGGGATACGTTCACAGATACGCAGTATTTT
cdr3_aa: CSVGGAWGDTFTDTQYF

j_call: TRBJ1-5
d_call: -
clone_size: -
v_call: TRBV2
cdr3_nt: TGTGCCAGCGCCGGGCGTGGGCGGAGCAATCAGCCCCAGCATTTT
cdr3_aa: CASAGRGRSNQPQHF

j_call: TRBJ2-7
d_call: TRBD1
clone_size: -
v_call: TRBV10-3
cdr3_nt: TGTGCCACGATAGATCCGGGACAGGGGGGAGACGAGCAGTACTTC
cdr3_aa: CATIDPGQGGDEQYF

j_call: TRBJ2-5
d_call: -
clone_size: -
v_call: TRBV7-9
cdr3_nt: TGTGCCAGCAGCTTAGGCGGCAGTATGGAGGAGACCCAGTACTTC
cdr3_aa: CASSLGGSMEETQYF

j_call: TRBJ1-1
d_call: -
clone_size: -
v_call: TRBV29-1
cdr3_nt: TGCAGCGTTGTCCCTCTCGGGACATCTAACACTGAAGCTTTCTTT
cdr3_aa: CSVVPLGTSNTEAFF

j_call: TRBJ2-1
d_call: TRBD2
clone_size: -
v_call: TRBV29-1
cdr3_nt: TGCAGCGTTGTACTAGCGGGTCAGAATGAGCAGTTCTTC
cdr3_aa: CSVVLAGQNEQFF

j_call: TRBJ1-5
d_call: -
clone_size: -
v_call: TRBV18
cdr3_nt: TGTGCCAGCTCACCAGGCGGAAATCAGCCCCAGCATTTT
cdr3_aa: CASSPGGNQPQHF

j_call: TRBJ1-4
d_call: -
clone_size: -
v_call: TRBV15
cdr3_nt: TGTGCCACCAGCAGAGATAGAGGCCCCAATGAAAAACTGTTTTTT
cdr3_aa: CATSRDRGPNEKLFF

j_call: TRBJ2-2
d_call: -
clone_size: -
v_call: TRBV2
cdr3_nt: TGTGCCAGCAGTCGACGGACTGCCGGGGAGCTGTTTTTT
cdr3_aa: CASSRRTAGELFF

j_call: TRBJ2-5
d_call: -
clone_size: -
v_call: TRBV10-1
cdr3_nt: TGCGCCAGCAGTGAGTGGAGGACCAAAGAGACCCAGTACTTC
cdr3_aa: CASSEWRTKETQYF

j_call: TRBJ2-3
d_call: TRBD2
clone_size: -
v_call: TRBV7-9
cdr3_nt: TGTGCCAGCAGCTCGGGACTAGCGGTAACAGATACGCAGTATTTT
cdr3_aa: CASSSGLAVTDTQYF

j_call: TRBJ1-1
d_call: -
clone_size: -
v_call: TRBV7-9
cdr3_nt: TGTGCCAGCAGCTCCGATACTCAAATCCAGGGGACTGAAGCTTTCTTT
cdr3_aa: CASSSDTQIQGTEAFF

j_call: TRBJ1-5
d_call: -
clone_size: once
v_call: TRBV19
cdr3_nt: TGTGCCAGTAGTATATCGGGCAGTCCAGGGCCCCAGCATTTT
cdr3_aa: CASSISGSPGPQHF

j_call: TRBJ1-1
d_call: -
clone_size: -
v_call: TRBV4-2
cdr3_nt: TGTGCCAGCAGCCAGGGGGACATGAACACTGAAGCTTTCTTT
cdr3_aa: CASSQGDMNTEAFF

j_call: TRBJ2-7
d_call: TRBD1
clone_size: -
v_call: TRBV10-3
cdr3_nt: TGTGCCTCCTTGACAGGGGGTATCTCCTACGAGCAGTACTTC
cdr3_aa: CASLTGGISYEQYF

j_call: TRBJ2-7
d_call: TRBD1
clone_size: -
v_call: TRBV2
cdr3_nt: TGTGCCAGCACCTCGCGGGACAGGGGCGGGGAGCAGTACTTC
cdr3_aa: CASTSRDRGGEQYF

j_call: TRBJ2-1
d_call: -
clone_size: -
v_call: TRBV4-1
cdr3_nt: TGCGCCAGCAGTCTAGGCTCCACAGGGCCCCCAGACCCAAATGAGCAGTTCTTC
cdr3_aa: CASSLGSTGPPDPNEQFF

j_call: TRBJ1-2
d_call: -
clone_size: -
v_call: TRBV19
cdr3_nt: TGTGCCAGTAGTTTCAATTCCTATGGCTACACCTTC
cdr3_aa: CASSFNSYGYTF

j_call: TRBJ2-6
d_call: -
clone_size: -
v_call: TRBV5-1
cdr3_nt: TGCGCCAGCAGCTTGGATGTTGCCGGGGCCAACGTCCTGACTTTC
cdr3_aa: CASSLDVAGANVLTF

j_call: TRBJ1-1
d_call: -
clone_size: -
v_call: TRBV6-1
cdr3_nt: TGTGCCAGCGACCCAGGGATTATGAACACTGAAGCTTTCTTT
cdr3_aa: CASDPGIMNTEAFF

j_call: TRBJ1-1
d_call: -
clone_size: -
v_call: TRBV19
cdr3_nt: TGTGCCATCCAAGAGAGGGTCAGTGCCACTGAAGCTTTCTTT
cdr3_aa: CAIQERVSATEAFF

j_call: TRBJ2-3
d_call: -
clone_size: -
v_call: TRBV9
cdr3_nt: TGTGCCAGCAGCCCCCGGTTAGCCGGAGATACGCAGTATTTT
cdr3_aa: CASSPRLAGDTQYF

j_call: TRBJ2-7
d_call: -
clone_size: -
v_call: TRBV7-2
cdr3_nt: TGTGCCAGCAGTTGGGTTGGACCTAGTGGCGGAGGTACCTACGAGCAGTACTTC
cdr3_aa: CASSWVGPSGGGTYEQYF

j_call: TRBJ2-1
d_call: TRBD2
clone_size: -
v_call: TRBV6-4
cdr3_nt: TGTGCCAGCAGTGAGAGCGGGAGGGATTACAATGAGCAGTTCTTC
cdr3_aa: CASSESGRDYNEQFF

j_call: TRBJ1-1
d_call: -
clone_size: -
v_call: TRBV4-2
cdr3_nt: TGTGCCAGCAGCCAAGAGGTAGAGCCCCGGGGGACCTTT
cdr3_aa: CASSQEVEPRGTF

j_call: TRBJ1-2
d_call: -
clone_size: few
v_call: TRBV7-2
cdr3_nt: TGTGCCAGCAGCCCTACGGGACTCGGCTACACCTTC
cdr3_aa: CASSPTGLGYTF

j_call: TRBJ2-1
d_call: -
clone_size: -
v_call: TRBV5-1
cdr3_nt: TGCGCCAGCAGCTTGGGGCCGGACAATGAGCAGTTCTTC
cdr3_aa: CASSLGPDNEQFF

j_call: TRBJ1-2
d_call: -
clone_size: -
v_call: TRBV15
cdr3_nt: TGTGCCACCAGCAGAGATCGGTGGGCGCAGGGCTACACCTTC
cdr3_aa: CATSRDRWAQGYTF

j_call: TRBJ2-1
d_call: TRBD2
clone_size: -
v_call: TRBV7-8
cdr3_nt: TGTGCCAGCCTCTCCGGGACTAGCGGGAGTTTAGATGAGCAGTTCTTC
cdr3_aa: CASLSGTSGSLDEQFF

j_call: TRBJ2-2
d_call: TRBD2
clone_size: -
v_call: TRBV5-1
cdr3_nt: TGCGCCAGCAGCCCGGGGGCGGGAGGAGGTACCGGGGAGCTGTTTTTT
cdr3_aa: CASSPGAGGGTGELFF

j_call: TRBJ1-2
d_call: TRBD1
clone_size: -
v_call: TRBV6-1
cdr3_nt: TGTGCCAGCAGTGAGGCGGAGGACAGGGGTCCCAGCTACACCTTC
cdr3_aa: CASSEAEDRGPSYTF

j_call: TRBJ1-6
d_call: -
clone_size: -
v_call: TRBV30
cdr3_nt: TGTGCCTGCAGGGGCGAGTATAATTCACCCCTCCACTTT
cdr3_aa: CACRGEYNSPLHF

j_call: TRBJ1-3
d_call: TRBD1
clone_size: -
v_call: TRBV30
cdr3_nt: TGTGCCTGGAGTCAGGGGGCTTCTGGAAACACCATATATTTT
cdr3_aa: CAWSQGASGNTIYF

j_call: TRBJ1-5
d_call: -
clone_size: -
v_call: TRBV6-1
cdr3_nt: TGTGCCAGCAGCCTTGACTCTTATCAGCCCCAGCATTTT
cdr3_aa: CASSLDSYQPQHF

j_call: TRBJ1-1
d_call: -
clone_size: -
v_call: TRBV7-9
cdr3_nt: TGTGCCAGCAGCTCACCCGCGTCGGGACGGATGAACACTGAAGCTTTCTTT
cdr3_aa: CASSSPASGRMNTEAFF

j_call: TRBJ1-2
d_call: -
clone_size: -
v_call: TRBV4-1
cdr3_nt: TGCGCCAGCAGCCGGGGGTGGGCGGAGACTAACTATGGCTACACCTTC
cdr3_aa: CASSRGWAETNYGYTF

j_call: TRBJ2-1
d_call: -
clone_size: -
v_call: TRBV5-1
cdr3_nt: TGCGCCAGCAGCACCGGGACGGTTTACAATGAGCAGTTCTTC
cdr3_aa: CASSTGTVYNEQFF

j_call: TRBJ1-4
d_call: -
clone_size: -
v_call: TRBV7-6
cdr3_nt: TGTGCCAGCAGCTTAGGGGGCGTACAAGAAAAACTGTTTTTT
cdr3_aa: CASSLGGVQEKLFF

j_call: TRBJ2-7
d_call: -
clone_size: -
v_call: TRBV25-1
cdr3_nt: TGTGCCAGCAGTGACTCCTACGAGCAGTACTTC
cdr3_aa: CASSDSYEQYF

j_call: TRBJ1-1
d_call: -
clone_size: -
v_call: TRBV5-1
cdr3_nt: TGCGCCAGCACACCCTCCGCCGGAAATCTTGAAGCTTTCTTT
cdr3_aa: CASTPSAGNLEAFF

j_call: TRBJ2-7
d_call: -
clone_size: few
v_call: TRBV7-8
cdr3_nt: TGTGCCAGCAGCTCGACCGGGGCGTTAGACTACGAGCAGTACTTC
cdr3_aa: CASSSTGALDYEQYF

j_call: TRBJ2-1
d_call: TRBD2
clone_size: -
v_call: TRBV11-3
cdr3_nt: TGTGCCAGCAGCCGCCGGACTCGCGGGAGGGCCGGGGTGGATGAGCAGTTCTTC
cdr3_aa: CASSRRTRGRAGVDEQFF

j_call: TRBJ1-5
d_call: -
clone_size: -
v_call: TRBV6-1
cdr3_nt: TGTGCCAGCAGTGAAGGGACCGACAATCAGCCCCAGCATTTT
cdr3_aa: CASSEGTDNQPQHF

j_call: TRBJ1-5
d_call: -
clone_size: -
v_call: TRBV10-3
cdr3_nt: TGTGCCATCAGTAATTCCCCGGGGCAGCCCCAGCATTTT
cdr3_aa: CAISNSPGQPQHF

j_call: TRBJ2-7
d_call: TRBD2
clone_size: -
v_call: TRBV10-2
cdr3_nt: TGCGCCAGCAGTCCACTAGCGGCCATCTCCTACGAGCAGTACTTC
cdr3_aa: CASSPLAAISYEQYF

j_call: TRBJ2-2
d_call: TRBD2
clone_size: -
v_call: TRBV27
cdr3_nt: TGTGCCAGCAGTTGGCGCGGGGGCGGGGAGCTGTTTTTT
cdr3_aa: CASSWRGGGELFF

j_call: TRBJ1-4
d_call: TRBD1
clone_size: -
v_call: TRBV25-1
cdr3_nt: TGTGCCAGCAGTTTCCCCTCGGGGGACAGCCTTAATGAAAAACTGTTTTTT
cdr3_aa: CASSFPSGDSLNEKLFF

j_call: TRBJ2-7
d_call: TRBD1
clone_size: -
v_call: TRBV19
cdr3_nt: TGTGCCAGTAGTATTGCGAATCACAAGTCGGGGCACTGGGACAGGGGCGAGCAGTACTTC
cdr3_aa: CASSIANHKSGHWDRGEQYF

j_call: TRBJ2-1
d_call: TRBD1
clone_size: -
v_call: TRBV19
cdr3_nt: TGTGCCACCCGGACAGGGGGGTACAATGAGCAGTTCTTC
cdr3_aa: CATRTGGYNEQFF

j_call: TRBJ2-2
d_call: TRBD2
clone_size: -
v_call: TRBV27
cdr3_nt: TGTGCCAGCAGTTTATTACTAGCGGGAACCGGGGAGCTGTTTTTT
cdr3_aa: CASSLLLAGTGELFF